One and the same sample provided the 18 T cell receptor beta chains below, sequenced in a study of blood T cell repertoires in COVID-19. The data were produced by immunoSEQ multiplex PCR, yet TCRdb's version contains in-frame clones alone and is incomplete. This table holds 350,000 to 450,000 clones, 80% to 90% found once. Material for sequencing was PBMCs or T cells enriched from blood (not recorded which). These receptors came from a man in his forties in a cohort exposed to, infected with or recovered from COVID-19 (not recorded which).

The chain links TRBV7-2 to TRBJ2-1; 12 bases match TRBD2. Germline-derived CDR1 and CDR2 are SGHTA and FQGNSA. The CDR3 sequence is 14 residues long. V was clipped by 5 bases and J by 10 bases; unmatched bases: 6. The CDR3 bases are TGTGCCAGCAGCCCAGAACTAGCGGGAGGCGAGCAGTTCTTC. Translated, it gives CASSPELAGGEQFF.

V gene TRBV6-5 combines with J gene TRBJ1-6; D might be TRBD1 (6 bases). CDR3 length: 13 amino acids. Trimming left V 8 bases short and J 4 bases short, with 9 bases between. CDR1 and CDR2 from the germline V gene are MNHEY and SVGAGI. As DNA, the CDR3 is TGTGCCAGCCAGGGGAATTATAATTCACCCCTCCACTTT. Translating gives CASQGNYNSPLHF.

In this sample, this clone turned up once. J is TRBJ2-7 and V is TRBV7-9; 9 nucleotides align to TRBD2. Trimming cost V 2 bases and J 6 bases; bases outside gene matches: 8. Germline CDR1 and CDR2: SEHNR and FQNEAQ (reference sequence). This CDR3 contains 15 residues. CDR3 protein: CASSLRSSGTLEQYF. The DNA of the CDR3 is TGTGCCAGCAGCTTAAGGTCTAGCGGGACCCTCGAGCAGTACTTC.

The chain joins TRBV2 to TRBJ1-1, with 10 bases that match TRBD1. Looked up from germline, CDR1 is SNHLY and CDR2 is FYNNEI. Losses at the gene ends were 6 bases for V and 0 bases for J; bases not matched to a gene: 4. This CDR3 spans 15 amino acids. DNA for the CDR3: TGTGCCAGCAGGGTCGGGACAGGGGTGAACACTGAAGCTTTCTTT. Translated, it gives CASRVGTGVNTEAFF.

The gene calls are TRBV3-1 (or the pseudogene TRBV3-2) and TRBJ1-4; possible D gene TRBD1, 5 bases. CDR1 is LGHDT and CDR2 is YNNKEL in the germline V gene (reference sequence). The CDR3 sequence is 18 residues long. V lost 0 bases and J lost 0, with 14 bases in between. CDR3 DNA: TGTGCCAGCAGCCAAGACCGGACATCGGCTACAACTAATGAAAAACTGTTTTTT. As protein: CASSQDRTSATTNEKLFF.

The rearrangement links TRBV19 to TRBJ1-1, with 8 nucleotides matching TRBD1. There are 15 residues in the CDR3. The germline V gene has CDR1 LNHDA and CDR2 SQIVND (reference sequence). V dropped 7 bases and J dropped 8; count of bases not matched to a gene: 15. The CDR3 region is CASTRTGTGGGEAFF. The CDR3 DNA sequence: TGTGCCAGTACTCGCACCGGGACAGGTGGGGGAGAAGCTTTCTTT. The full variable domain, its missing parts supplied by reference TRBV19 and TRBJ1-1, is DGGITQSPKYLFRKEGQNVTLSCEQNLNHDAMYWYRQDPGQGLRLIYYSQIVNDFQKGDIAEGYSVSREKKESFPLTVTSAQKNPTAFYLCASTRTGTGGGEAFFGQGTRLTVV.

The chain joins TRBV30 to TRBJ2-3; D remains unclear. Looked up from germline, CDR1 is GTSNPN and CDR2 is SVGIG (reference sequence). V was pared by 3 bases and J by 2 bases, with 6 bases between. This CDR3 region has 12 residues. CDR3 coding DNA: TGTGCCTGGAGCAGATACACAGATACGCAGTATTTT. It is translated as CAWSRYTDTQYF.

The V gene is TRBV19, the J gene TRBJ1-2; 8 positions match TRBD1. The CDR3 has 14 residues. Unmatched junction bases numbered 2, after V lost 2 bases and J lost 3 bases. Germline V gene data show CDR1 as LNHDA and CDR2 as SQIVND (reference sequence). The CDR3 protein is CASSITTGDYGYTF. CDR3 nucleotide sequence: TGTGCCAGTAGTATAACGACAGGGGACTATGGCTACACCTTC.

V gene TRBV27 combines with J gene TRBJ2-3; 8 bases align to TRBD1. Germline CDR1 MNHEY, CDR2 SMNVEV (reference sequence). The V gene end was trimmed by 5 bases and the J gene end by 10 bases; junction bases not matched to a gene: 5. The CDR3 runs to 12 residues. The CDR3 reads CASSPYRGAQYF. The CDR3 nucleotides are TGTGCCAGCAGTCCCTACAGGGGGGCGCAGTATTTT.

The chain is built from TRBV27 and TRBJ1-1, with D possibly being TRBD1 (6 bases). Trimming took 5 bases from V and 0 from J, leaving 16 bases between them. CDR3 length: 16 amino acids. In germline, CDR1 is MNHEY, CDR2 SMNVEV (reference sequence). CDR3 in DNA: TGTGCCAGCAGTACCCCGGTCAGGGACATGAACACTGAAGCTTTCTTT. Amino acid sequence: CASSTPVRDMNTEAFF.

The chain carries TRBV24-1 and TRBJ2-3; 10 nucleotides agree with TRBD1. The germline V gene has CDR1 KGHDR and CDR2 SFDVKD. CDR3 length: 17 amino acids. The junction had 6 bases not matched to a gene; V was cut back by 4 bases and J by 0 bases. In DNA form, the CDR3 reads TGTGCCACCAGTGACCCGGGACAGGGGTTTAGCACAGATACGCAGTATTTT. Translation gives CATSDPGQGFSTDTQYF.

In DNA, the CDR3 is TGTGCCAGCAGCTTGGGCCAGGGGAACGGCTACAATGAGCAGTTCTTC. Translated, it gives CASSLGQGNGYNEQFF. The V call is TRBV5-4, the J call TRBJ2-1, with D perhaps matching TRBD1 (6 bases). The CDR3 totals 16 residues. V lost 0 bases to trimming and J lost 3 bases, with 13 bases between them. Per germline, CDR1 SGHNT and CDR2 YYREEE (reference sequence).

The chain has TRBV29-1 and TRBJ1-2; D gene unclear. Germline V gene lookup returns CDR1 SQVTM and CDR2 ANQGSEA. The V gene lost 2 bases and the J gene lost 4 bases, with 8 bases spanning the gap. CDR3 length: 12 amino acids. The CDR3 here is CSVEQAAYGYTF. DNA of the CDR3: TGCAGCGTTGAACAGGCAGCCTATGGCTACACCTTC.

V gene TRBV2 combines with J gene TRBJ1-2, with a possible D match to TRBD1 (6 bases). From germline, CDR1 is SNHLY and CDR2 FYNNEI. CDR3 length: 15 amino acids. Deletions cut 5 bases from V and 3 bases from J, with 16 bases between. CDR3 sequence: CASSTHREPHYGYTF. CDR3 in DNA: TGTGCCAGCAGTACGCACAGGGAGCCCCACTATGGCTACACCTTC.

The J gene is TRBJ1-5, the V gene TRBV9; D may be TRBD1 (6 bases). V dropped 4 bases and J dropped 5 bases, with 13 bases sitting between them. The CDR3 totals 14 residues. CDR1 SGDLS and CDR2 YYNGEE come from the germline V gene. For the CDR3, the DNA is TGTGCCAGCAGCCCAGGGGCCGCGGATCAGCCCCAGCATTTT. Residues: CASSPGAADQPQHF.

The chain has TRBV7-9 and TRBJ1-4; D is perhaps TRBD1 (5 bases). Between the trimmed V and J ends, which lost 4 bases and 0 bases, there was a span of 12 bases. The CDR3 spans 16 residues. Germline V gives CDR1 SEHNR, CDR2 FQNEAQ (reference sequence). CDR3 in DNA: TGTGCCAGCAGCTCATTGCAGGGTTCAACTAATGAAAAACTGTTTTTT. This encodes CASSSLQGSTNEKLFF. The whole variable domain, filled in from reference TRBV7-9 and TRBJ1-4, reads DTGVSQNPRHKITKRGQNVTFRCDPISEHNRLYWYRQTLGQGPEFLTYFQNEAQLEKSRLLSDRFSAERPKGSFSTLEIQRTEQGDSAMYLCASSSLQGSTNEKLFFGSGTQLSVL.

The chain recombines TRBV7-2 with TRBJ1-6; TRBD1 matches 12 bases. The germline V gene has CDR1 SGHTA and CDR2 FQGNSA. The CDR3 has 16 amino acids. Losses at the gene ends were 1 base for V and 9 bases for J; bases not matched to a gene: 4. CDR3 residues: CASSLVGGQGASPLHF. The CDR3 DNA reads as TGTGCCAGCAGCTTAGTAGGGGGACAGGGGGCTTCACCCCTCCACTTT.

The chain carries TRBV6-5 and TRBJ1-2; a weak D match, TRBD1 (6 bases). Between the trimmed V and J ends, which lost 5 bases and 2 bases, there was a span of 15 bases. Germline-derived CDR1 and CDR2 are MNHEY and SVGAGI. CDR3 size: 15 residues. CDR3 amino acids: CASSPRQDRNYGYTF. The CDR3 nucleotides are TGTGCCAGCAGTCCCCGACAGGATAGAAACTATGGCTACACCTTC.